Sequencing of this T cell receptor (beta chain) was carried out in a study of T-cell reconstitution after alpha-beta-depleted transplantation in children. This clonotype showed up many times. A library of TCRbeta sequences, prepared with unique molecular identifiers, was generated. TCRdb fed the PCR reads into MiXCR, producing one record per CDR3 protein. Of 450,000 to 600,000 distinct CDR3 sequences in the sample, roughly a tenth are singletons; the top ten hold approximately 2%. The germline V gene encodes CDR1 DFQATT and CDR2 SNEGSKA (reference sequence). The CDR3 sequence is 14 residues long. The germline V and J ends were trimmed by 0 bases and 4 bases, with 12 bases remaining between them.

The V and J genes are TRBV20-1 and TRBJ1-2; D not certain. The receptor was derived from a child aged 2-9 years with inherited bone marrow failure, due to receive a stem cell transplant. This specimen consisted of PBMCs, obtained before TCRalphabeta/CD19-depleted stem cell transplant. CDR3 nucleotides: TGCAGTGCTAGAGATGTGCTGTCGATCTATGGCTACACCTTC. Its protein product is CSARDVLSIYGYTF.